This T cell receptor (beta chain) originates from a study of blood T cell repertoires in COVID-19. The method was immunoSEQ multiplex PCR; TCRdb's version includes in-frame clones alone and lacks a portion of them. This table has roughly 250,000 clones, approximately 86% appearing once. The germline gives CDR1 MNHEY, CDR2 SMNVEV (reference sequence). CDR3 length: 16 amino acids. V shed 5 bases, J shed 7 bases, and the junction held 11 bases outside the gene matches. V and J are TRBV27 and TRBJ1-6, with 7 nucleotides matching TRBD1. The receptor comes from a woman aged 40 to 50 with acute COVID-19. The sample comprised PBMCs or T cells enriched from blood (not recorded which). The CDR3 DNA sequence: TGTGCCAGCAGTCAAAGCGGTACAGGGGCCAATTCACCCCTCCACTTT. Its protein product is CASSQSGTGANSPLHF.